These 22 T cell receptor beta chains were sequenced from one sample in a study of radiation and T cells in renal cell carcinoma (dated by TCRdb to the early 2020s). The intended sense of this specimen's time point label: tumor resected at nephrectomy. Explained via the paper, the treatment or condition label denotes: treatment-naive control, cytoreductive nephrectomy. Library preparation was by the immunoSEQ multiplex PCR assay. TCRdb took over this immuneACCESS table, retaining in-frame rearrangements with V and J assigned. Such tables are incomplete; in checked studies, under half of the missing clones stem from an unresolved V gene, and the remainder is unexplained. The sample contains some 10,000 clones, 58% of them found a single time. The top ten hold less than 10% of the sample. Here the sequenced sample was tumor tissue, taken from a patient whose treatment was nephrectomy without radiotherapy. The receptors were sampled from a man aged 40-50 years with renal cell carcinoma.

CDR3 coding DNA: TGTGCCAGCAGCTCGGTAGTAGCGGGAGGAGATACGCAGTATTTT. Translated: CASSSVVAGGDTQYF. The chain recombines TRBV7-8 with TRBJ2-3, with 10 bases fitting TRBD2. The CDR3 consists of 15 residues. The trim removed 4 bases at V and 5 bases at J, leaving 6 bases unmatched. Per germline, CDR1 SGHVS and CDR2 FQNEAQ. The whole variable domain, filled in from reference TRBV7-8 and TRBJ2-3, reads GAGVSQSPRYKVAKRGQDVALRCDPISGHVSLFWYQQALGQGPEFLTYFQNEAQLDKSGLPSDRFFAERPEGSVSTLKIQRTQQEDSAVYLCASSSVVAGGDTQYFGPGTRLTVL.

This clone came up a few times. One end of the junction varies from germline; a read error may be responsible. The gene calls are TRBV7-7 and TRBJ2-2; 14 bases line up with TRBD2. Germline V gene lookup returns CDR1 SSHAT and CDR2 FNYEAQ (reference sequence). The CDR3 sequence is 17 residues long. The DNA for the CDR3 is TGTGCTAGCAGCCCGGGACTAGCGGGAGTGAGCACCGGGGAGCTGTTTTTT. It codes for CASSPGLAGVSTGELFF.

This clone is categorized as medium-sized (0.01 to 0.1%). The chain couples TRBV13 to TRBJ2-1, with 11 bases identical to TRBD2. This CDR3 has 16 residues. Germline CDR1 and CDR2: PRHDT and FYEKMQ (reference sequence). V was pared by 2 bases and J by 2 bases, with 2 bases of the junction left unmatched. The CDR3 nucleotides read TGTGCCAGCAGCTTACCGACTAGCGGGACCTACAATGAGCAGTTCTTC. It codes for CASSLPTSGTYNEQFF.

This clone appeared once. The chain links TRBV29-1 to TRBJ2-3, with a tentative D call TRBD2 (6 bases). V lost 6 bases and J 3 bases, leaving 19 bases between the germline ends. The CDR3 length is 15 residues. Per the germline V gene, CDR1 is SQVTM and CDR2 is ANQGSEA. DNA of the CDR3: TGCAGCGTAGTTACCGGGAGCTCGGGGACAGATACGCAGTATTTT. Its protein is CSVVTGSSGTDTQYF.

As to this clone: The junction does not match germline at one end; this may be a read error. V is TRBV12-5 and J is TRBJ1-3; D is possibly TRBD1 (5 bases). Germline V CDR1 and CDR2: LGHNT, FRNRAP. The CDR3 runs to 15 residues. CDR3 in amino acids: CASALSGASGNTIYF. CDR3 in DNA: TGTGCTAGTGCTTTGAGTGGGGCCTCTGGAAACACCATATATTTT. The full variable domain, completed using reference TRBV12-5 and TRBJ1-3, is DARVTQTPRHKVTEMGQEVTMRCQPILGHNTVFWYRQTMMQGLELLAYFRNRAPLDDSGMPKDRFSAEMPDATLATLKIQPSEPRDSAVYFCASALSGASGNTIYFGEGSWLTVV.

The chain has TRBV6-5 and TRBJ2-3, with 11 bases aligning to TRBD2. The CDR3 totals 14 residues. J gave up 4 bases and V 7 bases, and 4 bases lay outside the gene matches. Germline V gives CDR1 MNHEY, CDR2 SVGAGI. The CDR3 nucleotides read TGTGCCAGCAAGACTAGCGGGGCAGCAGATACGCAGTATTTT. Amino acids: CASKTSGAADTQYF.

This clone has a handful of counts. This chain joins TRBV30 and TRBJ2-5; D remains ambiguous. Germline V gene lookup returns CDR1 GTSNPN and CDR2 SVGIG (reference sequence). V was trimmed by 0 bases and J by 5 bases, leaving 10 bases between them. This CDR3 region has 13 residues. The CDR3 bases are TGTGCCTGGAGTGTAGCCGGGTACGAGACCCAGTACTTC. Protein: CAWSVAGYETQYF.

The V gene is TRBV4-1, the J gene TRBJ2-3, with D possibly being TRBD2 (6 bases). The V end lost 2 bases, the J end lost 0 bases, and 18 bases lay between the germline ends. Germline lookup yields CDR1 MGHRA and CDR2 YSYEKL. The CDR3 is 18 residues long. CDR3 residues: CASSQSNSGRASTDTQYF. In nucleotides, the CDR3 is TGCGCCAGCAGCCAATCCAATAGCGGTAGAGCTAGCACAGATACGCAGTATTTT.

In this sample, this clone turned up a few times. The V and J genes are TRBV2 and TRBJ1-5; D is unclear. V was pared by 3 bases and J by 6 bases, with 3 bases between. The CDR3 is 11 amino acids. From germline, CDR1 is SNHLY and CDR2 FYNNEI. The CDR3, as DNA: TGTGCCAGCAGTGACGGTCAGCCCCAGCATTTT. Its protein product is CASSDGQPQHF.

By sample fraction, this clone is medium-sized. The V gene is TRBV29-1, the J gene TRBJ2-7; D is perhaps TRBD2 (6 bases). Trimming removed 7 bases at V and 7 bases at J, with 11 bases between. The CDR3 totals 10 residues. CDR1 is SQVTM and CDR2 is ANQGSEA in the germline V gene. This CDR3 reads CSAGDFEQYF. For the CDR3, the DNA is TGCAGCGCGGGGGACTTTGAGCAGTACTTC.

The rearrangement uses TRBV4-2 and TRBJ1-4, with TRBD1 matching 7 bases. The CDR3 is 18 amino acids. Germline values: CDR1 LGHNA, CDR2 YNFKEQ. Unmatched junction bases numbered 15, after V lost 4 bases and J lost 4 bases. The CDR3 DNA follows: TGTGCCAGCAGCCGCGAATTAGGGACAGCCGTAAATAATGAAAAACTGTTTTTT. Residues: CASSRELGTAVNNEKLFF.

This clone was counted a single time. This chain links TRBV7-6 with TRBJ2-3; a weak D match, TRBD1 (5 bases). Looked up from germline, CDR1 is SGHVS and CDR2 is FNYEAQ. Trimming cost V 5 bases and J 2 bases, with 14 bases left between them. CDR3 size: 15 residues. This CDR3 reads CASSQTDLATDTQYF. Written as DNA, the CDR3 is TGTGCCAGCAGCCAGACAGATTTGGCCACAGATACGCAGTATTTT.

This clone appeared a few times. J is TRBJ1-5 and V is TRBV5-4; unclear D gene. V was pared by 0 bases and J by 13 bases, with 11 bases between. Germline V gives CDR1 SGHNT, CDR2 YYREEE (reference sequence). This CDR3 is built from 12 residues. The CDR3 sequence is CASSLDGAPQHF. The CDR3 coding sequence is TGTGCCAGCAGCTTGGACGGCGCCCCTCAGCATTTT.

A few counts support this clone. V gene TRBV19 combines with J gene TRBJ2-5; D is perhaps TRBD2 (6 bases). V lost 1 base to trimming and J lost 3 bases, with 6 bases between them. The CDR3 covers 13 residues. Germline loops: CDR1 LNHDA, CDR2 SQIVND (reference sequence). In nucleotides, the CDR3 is TGTGCCAGTAGTATAGGGACTAAAGAGACCCAGTACTTC. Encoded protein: CASSIGTKETQYF.

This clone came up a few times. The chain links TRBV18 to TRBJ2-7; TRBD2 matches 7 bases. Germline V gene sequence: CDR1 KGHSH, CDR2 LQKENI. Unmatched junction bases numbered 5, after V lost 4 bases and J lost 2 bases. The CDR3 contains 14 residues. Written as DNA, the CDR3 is TGTGCCAGCTCACGGCTAGCGGATACCTACGAGCAGTACGTC. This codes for CASSRLADTYEQYV.

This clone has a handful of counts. CDR3 region: CASSWKGWEQYV. In DNA form, the CDR3 reads TGTGCCAGCAGCTGGAAGGGCTGGGAGCAGTACGTC. The genes are TRBV5-6 and TRBJ2-7, with D hard to call. CDR3 length: 12 residues. The V gene's germline CDR1 is SGHDT and CDR2 YYEEEE. V lost 3 bases, J lost 7 bases, and 11 bases lay in between.

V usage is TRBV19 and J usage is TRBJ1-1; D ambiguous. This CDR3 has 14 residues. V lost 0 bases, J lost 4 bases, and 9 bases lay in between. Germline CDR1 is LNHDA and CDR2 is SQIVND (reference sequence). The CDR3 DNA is TGTGCCAGTAGTATAGACGGTCGGGGCACTGAAGCTTTCTTT. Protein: CASSIDGRGTEAFF.

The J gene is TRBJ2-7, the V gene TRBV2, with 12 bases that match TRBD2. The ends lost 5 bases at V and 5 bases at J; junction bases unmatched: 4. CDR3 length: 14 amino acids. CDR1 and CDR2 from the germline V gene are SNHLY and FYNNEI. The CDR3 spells CASSRTSGIHEQYF. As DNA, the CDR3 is TGTGCCAGCAGTCGGACTAGCGGGATCCACGAGCAGTACTTC.

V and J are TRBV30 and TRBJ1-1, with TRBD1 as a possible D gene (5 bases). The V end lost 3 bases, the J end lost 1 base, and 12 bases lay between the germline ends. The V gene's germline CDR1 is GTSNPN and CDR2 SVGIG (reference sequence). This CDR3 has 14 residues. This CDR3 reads CAWSPGRKNTEAFF. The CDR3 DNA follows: TGTGCCTGGAGCCCGGGACGCAAGAACACTGAAGCTTTCTTT. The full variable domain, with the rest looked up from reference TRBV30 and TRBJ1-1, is SQTIHQWPATLVQPVGSPLSLECTVEGTSNPNLYWYRQAAGRGLQLLFYSVGIGQISSEVPQNLSASRPQDRQFILSSKKLLLSDSGFYLCAWSPGRKNTEAFFGQGTRLTVV.

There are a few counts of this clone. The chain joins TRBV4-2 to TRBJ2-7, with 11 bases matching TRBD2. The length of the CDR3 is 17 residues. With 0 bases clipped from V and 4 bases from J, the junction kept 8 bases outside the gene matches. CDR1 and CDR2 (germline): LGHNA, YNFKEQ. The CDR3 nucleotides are TGTGCCAGCAGCCAAGATAGGTCCGGGACTAGCGGATACGAGCAGTACTTC. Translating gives CASSQDRSGTSGYEQYF.

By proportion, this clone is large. In DNA form, the CDR3 reads TGCGCCAGCAGCCGGGGGGGACTGAACACTGAAGCTTTCTTT. Protein: CASSRGGLNTEAFF. The V and J genes are TRBV4-1 and TRBJ1-1; D perhaps matches TRBD1 (5 bases). The CDR3 loop spans 14 amino acids. CDR1 and CDR2 from the germline V gene are MGHRA and YSYEKL. Trimming took 4 bases from V and 0 from J, leaving 9 bases between them.

The CDR3 bases are TGTGCCAGCAGCTTGGCGGGGATGGGGGATACGCAGTATTTT. This sequence encodes CASSLAGMGDTQYF. The chain combines TRBV5-5 with TRBJ2-3, with D possibly TRBD2 on 5 matching bases. The V gene's germline CDR1 is SGHKS and CDR2 YYEKEE (reference sequence). This CDR3 is built from 14 residues. V lost 0 bases and J lost 6, with 11 bases in between. The whole variable domain, filled in from reference TRBV5-5 and TRBJ2-3, reads DAGVTQSPTHLIKTRGQQVTLRCSPISGHKSVSWYQQVLGQGPQFIFQYYEKEERGRGNFPDRFSARQFPNYSSELNVNALLLGDSALYLCASSLAGMGDTQYFGPGTRLTVL.